This T cell receptor beta chain was profiled in a study of T cells after yellow fever vaccination. About the research overall: Libraries from low-cell-number fractions were prepared with the SMART-Seq v4 Ultra Low Input RNA kit.

Notes on the study in general: It was a small share of clonotypes that appeared in both CD4 and CD8 compartments. In post-booster samples, most primary-vaccination clones reappeared (approximately 95% CD4, 88% CD8).

Regarding this clonotype: Antigen: not known.

Making TCR cDNA involved 5'RACE template switching, which added UMIs and a universal primer site. MiXCR, applied by TCRdb to the 5' RACE reads, yields one record per CDR3 protein. The table records 200,000 to 300,000 distinct CDR3 sequences, about 3.9% of them present only once. The J segment lost 0 bases and the V segment lost 5 bases, leaving 5 bases of the junction unmatched. There are 17 residues in the CDR3. From germline, CDR1 is SGHNT and CDR2 YYREEE (reference sequence). The TCR originated in a man between 18 and 29 years old who received the YFV17D yellow fever vaccine. Sequenced material: PBMCs, taken 15 days after the yellow fever booster vaccination. The chain uses TRBV5-4 and TRBJ2-2; 12 nucleotides agree with TRBD2. The CDR3 loop is CASSRTSGAPNTGELFF. CDR3 nucleotide sequence: TGTGCCAGCAGTCGGACTAGCGGGGCCCCGAACACCGGGGAGCTGTTTTTT.